The 2 T cell receptor beta chains below all came from one sample that was sequenced in a study of blood T cell repertoires in COVID-19 (dated by TCRdb to about 2020). Library construction relied on the immunoSEQ multiplex PCR assay. This immuneACCESS table, as held by TCRdb, lists in-frame sequences with V and J called but not all clones. Of the missing ones, under half trace to an unresolved V gene in checked studies; the others have no known cause. The sample table holds about 120,000 clones, of which around 87% were seen once. The ten largest clones represent 25% to 35% of the sample. Specimen: peripheral blood. The receptors were sampled from a man aged 65-85 years with active or convalescent COVID-19.

This clone was seen a handful of times. This chain uses TRBV29-1 with TRBJ2-4, with D tentatively TRBD2 (6 bases). The CDR3 runs 13 residues. The V end was cut by 3 bases, the J end by 3 bases, with 9 bases between. CDR1 and CDR2 (germline): SQVTM, ANQGSEA. The CDR3 loop is CSVDPGGKNIQYF. CDR3 DNA: TGCAGCGTTGACCCCGGGGGCAAAAACATTCAGTACTTC.

This sequence joins TRBV27 and TRBJ2-7; D perhaps matches TRBD1 (6 bases). This CDR3 comprises 14 residues. Germline loops: CDR1 MNHEY, CDR2 SMNVEV (reference sequence). V was clipped by 8 bases and J by 5 bases, with 19 bases between them. The CDR3 DNA is TGTGCCAGCCGTTCCCTTAACAGGGTCCACGAGCAGTACTTC. It encodes CASRSLNRVHEQYF.